This TCR beta chain was found in a study of blood T cell repertoires in COVID-19. Germline V lookup: CDR1 LGHDT, CDR2 YNNKEL (reference sequence). Trimming took 3 bases from V and 9 from J; bases not matched to a gene: 4. The length of the CDR3 is 13 residues. Repertoires were generated with immunoSEQ multiplex PCR, while TCRdb's copy carries only in-frame clones and drops some. The profile shows over 40,000 clones, 70% to 90% of them singletons. The chain recombines TRBV3-1 (or the pseudogene TRBV3-2) with TRBJ2-1, with TRBD1 identical over 8 bases. This sequence was found in a man older than 75 with acute or convalescent COVID-19. The sample consisted of peripheral blood. The CDR3 region is CASSHRGQGEQFF. DNA for the CDR3: TGTGCCAGCAGCCACCGAGGACAGGGTGAGCAGTTCTTC.